This T cell receptor beta chain is drawn from a study of blood T cell repertoires in COVID-19 (dated by TCRdb to the early 2020s). Notes on the research overall: Samples covering the acute and convalescent phases of COVID-19 were provided by collaborators in the United States, Italy and Spain. The prospective study material was composed of cDNA or gDNA derived from T cells, B-cell-depleted T cells, or PBMCs. Subjects who had been exposed to COVID-19, were actively infected with it, or had recovered from it provided the deeply sampled blood TCRbeta repertoires that made up the dataset. The repertoires were released in a freely available public database intended as a resource for research on the immune response to SARS-CoV-2. The samples were drawn from two sources: the first 160 participants of the ongoing ImmuneRACE study, and some 1,300 subjects contributed by 6 global collaborators. Nearly every sample came with metadata listing a de-identified subject ID, COVID-19 status, age in years and sex. HLA class I and class II types, where available, came from metadata supplied by the sample provider rather than from assay-based typing.

The immunoSEQ Assay, a bias-controlled multiplex PCR, was used to amplify TCRbeta CDR3 regions from genomic DNA. The paper's data handling went like this. Nucleated cell counts per sample were estimated from amplification of reference gene primers within the assay. To quantify the absolute abundance of each unique TCRbeta CDR3 rearrangement, sequence reads were collapsed and filtered. For each sample, productive Simpson clonality was calculated as the square root of Simpson's diversity index over productive rearrangements. TCRdb holds this immuneACCESS table with in-frame rearrangements only. Some clones are missing; in checked studies, unresolved V genes explain under half, and the rest has no known cause. V and J calls and clone size follow that table, whereas D and trimming were derived from the DNA. The sample table shows 200,000 to 250,000 clones, and 85% to 90% are seen once. The top ten constitute over 0.75% of the sample.

The paper as a whole reports these results and caveats: How much clinical and demographic metadata was included differed by source and by participant, and the metadata was provided uncurated.

About this clone itself: Its binding antigen is unknown. Base-call qualities are not available, and no considerably larger clone is one nucleotide away.

The CDR3 contains 18 residues, cysteine and phenylalanine counted. Only CDR3 DNA is held: 54 bases, read in frame from base 1. The germline V gene encodes CDR1 SGHTA and CDR2 FQGNSA. V is cut back by 3 bases and J by 2 bases, with 13 bases in the junction unmatched. Participants in the prospective study were enrolled through a virtual design, were aged 18 to 89 years, and lived in fewer than 30 United States geographic areas. In the prospective study, participants were assigned to cohorts based on the clinical history participants reported in a screening survey and a study questionnaire. Exposed participants had been in contact, within 2 weeks of entering the study, with a person who had a PCR-confirmed or clinician-diagnosed case of COVID-19. Mobile phlebotomists in the prospective study collected whole blood, serum and a nasopharyngeal or oropharyngeal swab from every participant. Over a roughly 2-month period, participants in the prospective study had the option of providing additional blood draws and questionnaires. Blood samples from the prospective study were shipped frozen or at room temperature prior to DNA extraction.

The sequenced sample consisted of PBMCs or T cells enriched from blood (not recorded which). The rearrangement joined TRBV7-2 to TRBJ2-7; TRBD2 aligns with 10 central bases. This sequence originates from a man aged 50 or older who had been exposed to COVID-19. The base sequence is TGTGCCAGCAGCTTTCCCCGGGGTAGCGGGGGGAGCCCCTACGAGCAGTACTTC. Its coded protein is CASSFPRGSGGSPYEQYF.